Sequencing of this T cell receptor (beta chain) was carried out in a study of T cell repertoires in cytomegalovirus infection. The wider study: Evidence of both CMV infection and a matching HLA type came from public TCR beta signatures.

Worth noting for this clonotype: Its specificity is not known.

Each CDR3 protein gets one entry after TCRdb re-called the reads with MiXCR. The repertoire holds 550,000 to 850,000 distinct CDR3 sequences, with about 33% as singletons. The sequencing here drew on cultured PBMCs, taken from culture after CMV antigen stimulation. The source is a human donor in good health (CMV status not recorded). Some clones in this sample may be carry-over from other donors' samples.

This chain's CDR3 is CASSRRGVRAQETQYF. CDR3 sequence (DNA): TGTGCCAGCAGCAGGCGAGGAGTGAGAGCCCAGGAGACCCAGTACTTC. J is TRBJ2-5 and V is TRBV5-6, with D uncertain. Germline V gene data show CDR1 as SGHDT and CDR2 as YYEEEE. Trimming stripped 4 bases from V and 5 bases from J, with 21 bases between. The CDR3 runs 16 residues.